A selection of T cell receptor beta chains follows, all from one sample in a study of blood T cell repertoires in COVID-19. Sequencing used immunoSEQ multiplex PCR; TCRdb keeps in-frame clones, though not all of them. The repertoire holds about 270,000 clones, with approximately 83% as singletons. Specimen: peripheral blood. The receptors were gathered from a human donor in a cohort sampled during active COVID-19. Both conserved end residues are part of each CDR3. The order of the fields is V gene, J gene, clone size, D gene, CDR3 protein. D genes are given only for firm matches. Clone size, where shown, is once, few, many, or a class for clones that have expanded.

>TRBV27|TRBJ1-6|-|-
CASRNQGYNSPLHF
>TRBV2|TRBJ2-4|-|-
CASSEWAIQYF
>TRBV12-3/TRBV12-4|TRBJ2-7|few|-
CASSYLSEQYF
>TRBV27|TRBJ1-4|-|-
CASSSRVPSTNEKLFF
>TRBV6-5|TRBJ2-7|-|TRBD1
CASRGTGTHEQYF
>TRBV5-1|TRBJ2-3|-|-
CASSRGGASTDTQYF
>TRBV19|TRBJ1-2|-|-
CASSLTGFYGYTF
>TRBV2|TRBJ1-3|once|TRBD1
CASRRGREGNTIYF
>TRBV7-9|TRBJ1-6|-|TRBD1
CASRTTGDNSPLHF
>TRBV9|TRBJ2-1|-|TRBD2
CASSPGLAGPNEQFF
>TRBV7-2|TRBJ2-1|-|-
CASTQAGSSYNEQFF
>TRBV7-2|TRBJ2-2|-|TRBD1
CASSERLGQGRSGELFF
>TRBV11-2|TRBJ2-5|-|-
CASRVVGGSETQYF
>TRBV19|TRBJ2-7|-|TRBD2
CASSLGGYEQYF
>TRBV2|TRBJ2-2|-|TRBD2
CASRSRLAANTGELFF
>TRBV28|TRBJ1-2|-|-
CASSLFTGPYGYTF
>TRBV6-5|TRBJ1-1|-|-
CASHRIGTEAFF
>TRBV9|TRBJ2-1|-|-
CASSSSGGPYNEQFF
>TRBV5-8|TRBJ1-2|-|-
CASTKLRQVLF
>TRBV28|TRBJ2-7|few|-
CASSFRRQTYEQYF
>TRBV5-8|TRBJ1-1|-|-
CASSLAWGGTEAFF
>TRBV7-3|TRBJ2-1|-|TRBD2
CASSLGEGPYNEQFF